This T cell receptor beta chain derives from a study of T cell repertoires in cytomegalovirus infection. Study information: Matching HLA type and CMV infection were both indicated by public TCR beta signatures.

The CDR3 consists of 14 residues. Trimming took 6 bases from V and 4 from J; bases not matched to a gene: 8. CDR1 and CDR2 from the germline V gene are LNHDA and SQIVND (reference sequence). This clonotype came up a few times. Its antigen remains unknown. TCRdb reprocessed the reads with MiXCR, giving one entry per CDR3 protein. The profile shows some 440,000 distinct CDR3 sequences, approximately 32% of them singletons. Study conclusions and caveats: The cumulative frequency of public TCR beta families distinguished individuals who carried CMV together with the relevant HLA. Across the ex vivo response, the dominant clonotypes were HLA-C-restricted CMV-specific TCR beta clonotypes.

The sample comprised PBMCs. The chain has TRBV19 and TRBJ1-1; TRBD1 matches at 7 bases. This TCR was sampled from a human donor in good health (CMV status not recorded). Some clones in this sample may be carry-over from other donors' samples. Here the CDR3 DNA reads TGTGCCAGTAGCCCCACAGGGGTCGGCACTGAAGCTTTCTTT. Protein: CASSPTGVGTEAFF.